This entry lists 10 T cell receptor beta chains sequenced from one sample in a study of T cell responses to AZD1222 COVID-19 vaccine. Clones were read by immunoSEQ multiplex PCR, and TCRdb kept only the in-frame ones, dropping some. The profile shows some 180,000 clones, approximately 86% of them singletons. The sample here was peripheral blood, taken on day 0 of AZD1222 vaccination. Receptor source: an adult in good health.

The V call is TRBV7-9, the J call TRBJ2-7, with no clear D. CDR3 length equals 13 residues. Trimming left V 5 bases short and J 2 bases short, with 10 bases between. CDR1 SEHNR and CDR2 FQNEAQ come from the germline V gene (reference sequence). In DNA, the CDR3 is TGTGCCAGCAGCCCCAGTTTGACCTACGAGCAGTACTTC. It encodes CASSPSLTYEQYF.

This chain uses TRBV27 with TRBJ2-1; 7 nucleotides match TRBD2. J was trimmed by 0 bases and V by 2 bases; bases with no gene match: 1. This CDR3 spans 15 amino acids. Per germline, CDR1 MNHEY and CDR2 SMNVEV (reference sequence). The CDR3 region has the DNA TGTGCCAGCAGTTTAAGACTAGCCTCCTACAATGAGCAGTTCTTC. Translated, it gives CASSLRLASYNEQFF.

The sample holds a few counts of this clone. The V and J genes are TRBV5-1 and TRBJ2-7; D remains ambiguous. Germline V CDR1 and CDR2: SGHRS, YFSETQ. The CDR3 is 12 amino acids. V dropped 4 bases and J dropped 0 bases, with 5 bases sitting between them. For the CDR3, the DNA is TGCGCCAGCAGCCTGACCTCCTACGAGCAGTACTTC. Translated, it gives CASSLTSYEQYF.

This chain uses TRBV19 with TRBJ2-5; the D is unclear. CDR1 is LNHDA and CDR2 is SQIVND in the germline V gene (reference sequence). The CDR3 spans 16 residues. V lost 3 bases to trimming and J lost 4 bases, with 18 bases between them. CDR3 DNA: TGTGCCAGTAGTATGAAGTGGACGCAACCACCAGAGACCCAGTACTTC. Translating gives CASSMKWTQPPETQYF.

In nucleotides, the CDR3 is TGCAGCGTTGAAGATACACAGGGTTGGGGCCAAGAGACCCAGTACTTC. It is translated as CSVEDTQGWGQETQYF. The rearrangement uses TRBV29-1 and TRBJ2-5, with TRBD1 as a possible D gene (6 bases). Looked up from germline, CDR1 is SQVTM and CDR2 is ANQGSEA. V dropped 0 bases and J dropped 1 base, with 15 bases sitting between them. This CDR3 spans 16 amino acids. Using reference TRBV29-1 and TRBJ2-5 for the parts outside the CDR3, the full variable domain is SAVISQKPSRDICQRGTSLTIQCQVDSQVTMMFWYRQQPGQSLTLIATANQGSEATYESGFVIDKFPISRPNLTFSTLTVSNMSPEDSSIYLCSVEDTQGWGQETQYFGPGTRLLVL.

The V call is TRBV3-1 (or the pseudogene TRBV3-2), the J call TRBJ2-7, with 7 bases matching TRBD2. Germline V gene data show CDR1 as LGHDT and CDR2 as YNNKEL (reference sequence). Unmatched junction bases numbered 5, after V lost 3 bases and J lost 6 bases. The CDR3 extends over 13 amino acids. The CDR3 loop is CASSQVAGAEQYF. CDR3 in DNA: TGTGCCAGCAGCCAGGTTGCGGGAGCCGAGCAGTACTTC.

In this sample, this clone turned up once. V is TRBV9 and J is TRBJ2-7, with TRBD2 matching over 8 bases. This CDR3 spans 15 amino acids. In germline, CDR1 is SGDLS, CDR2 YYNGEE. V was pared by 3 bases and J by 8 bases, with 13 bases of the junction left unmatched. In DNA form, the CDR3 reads TGTGCCAGCAGCGGTAGCGGGAATGTTGGAAGGAAGCAGTACTTC. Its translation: CASSGSGNVGRKQYF.

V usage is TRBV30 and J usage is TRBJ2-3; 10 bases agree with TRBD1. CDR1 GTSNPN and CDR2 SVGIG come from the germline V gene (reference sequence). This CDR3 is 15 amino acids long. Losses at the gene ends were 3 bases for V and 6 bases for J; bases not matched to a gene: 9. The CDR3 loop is CAWRGTGVSGDTQYF. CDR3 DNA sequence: TGTGCCTGGAGGGGGACAGGGGTCTCGGGGGATACGCAGTATTTT. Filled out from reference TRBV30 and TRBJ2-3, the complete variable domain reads SQTIHQWPATLVQPVGSPLSLECTVEGTSNPNLYWYRQAAGRGLQLLFYSVGIGQISSEVPQNLSASRPQDRQFILSSKKLLLSDSGFYLCAWRGTGVSGDTQYFGPGTRLTVL.

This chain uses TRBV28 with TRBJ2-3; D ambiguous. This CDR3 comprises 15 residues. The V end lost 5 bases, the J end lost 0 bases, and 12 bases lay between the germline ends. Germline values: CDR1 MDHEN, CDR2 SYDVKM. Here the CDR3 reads CASSPPRTSTDTQYF. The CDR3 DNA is TGTGCCAGCAGTCCCCCCAGAACTAGCACAGATACGCAGTATTTT.

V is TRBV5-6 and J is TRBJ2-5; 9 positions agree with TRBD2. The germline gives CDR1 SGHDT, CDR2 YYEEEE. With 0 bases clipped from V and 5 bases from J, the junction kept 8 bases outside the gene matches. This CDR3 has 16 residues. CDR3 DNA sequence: TGTGCCAGCAGCTTGGTTCCGCGGGGGGGCTTGGAGACCCAGTACTTC. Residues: CASSLVPRGGLETQYF. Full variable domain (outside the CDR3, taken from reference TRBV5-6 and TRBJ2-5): DAGVTQSPTHLIKTRGQQVTLRCSPKSGHDTVSWYQQALGQGPQFIFQYYEEEERQRGNFPDRFSGHQFPNYSSELNVNALLLGDSALYLCASSLVPRGGLETQYFGPGTRLLVL.